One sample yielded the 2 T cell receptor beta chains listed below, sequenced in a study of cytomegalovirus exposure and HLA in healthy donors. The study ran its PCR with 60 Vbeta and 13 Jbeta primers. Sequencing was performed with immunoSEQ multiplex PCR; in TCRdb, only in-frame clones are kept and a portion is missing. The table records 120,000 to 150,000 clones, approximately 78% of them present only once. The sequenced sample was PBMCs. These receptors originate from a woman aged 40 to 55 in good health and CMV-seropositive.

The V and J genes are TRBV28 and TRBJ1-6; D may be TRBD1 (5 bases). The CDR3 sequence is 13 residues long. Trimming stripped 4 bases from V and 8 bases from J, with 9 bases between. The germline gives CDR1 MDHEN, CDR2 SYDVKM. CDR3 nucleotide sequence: TGTGCCAGCAGTTGGAGGGGTGATTCACCCCTCCACTTT. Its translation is CASSWRGDSPLHF. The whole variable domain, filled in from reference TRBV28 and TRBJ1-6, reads DVKVTQSSRYLVKRTGEKVFLECVQDMDHENMFWYRQDPGLGLRLIYFSYDVKMKEKGDIPEGYSVSREKKERFSLILESASTNQTSMYLCASSWRGDSPLHFGNGTRLTVT.

The CDR3 is CASSSRYTDTQYF. In DNA, the CDR3 is TGCGCCAGCAGTTCTCGGTACACAGATACGCAGTATTTT. The V and J genes are TRBV5-1 and TRBJ2-3; no firm D call. Trimming stripped 5 bases from V and 2 bases from J, with 9 bases between. Germline V gene sequence: CDR1 SGHRS, CDR2 YFSETQ. CDR3 length equals 13 residues.